One and the same sample provided the 4 T cell receptor beta chains below, sequenced in a study of T-cell reconstitution after alpha-beta-depleted transplantation in children. During its preparation, the TCRbeta library received unique molecular identifiers. TCRdb recomputed calls from the PCR reads with MiXCR, one row per CDR3 protein. The table shows almost 400,000 distinct CDR3 sequences, with roughly 22% occurring only once. The specimen was PBMCs from the stem cell graft donor, collected from the stem cell graft. These receptors all come from a human donor who donated a stem cell graft to a child with acute myeloid leukemia.

This clonotype has just a few counts. The rearrangement uses TRBV20-1 and TRBJ1-5; 7 nucleotides match TRBD1. The CDR3 extends over 14 amino acids. Germline CDR1 is DFQATT and CDR2 is SNEGSKA (reference sequence). After removal of 3 bases from V and 5 bases from J, the junction contained 7 bases not matched to a gene. CDR3 bases: TGCAGTGCTAGTCCTCGGGACAGAGATCAGCCCCAGCATTTT. Protein sequence: CSASPRDRDQPQHF.

This clonotype was seen ten or more times. The genes are TRBV10-1 and TRBJ2-7; D is uncertain. The CDR3 has 12 amino acids. Germline V CDR1 and CDR2: WNHNN, SYGVQD (reference sequence). V was shortened by 5 bases and J by 0 bases, with 5 bases between the two germline ends. In DNA form, the CDR3 reads TGCGCCAGCAGTACGAGCTCCTACGAGCAGTACTTC. As protein: CASSTSSYEQYF.

The V and J genes are TRBV23-1 and TRBJ2-2; D is unresolved. TRBV23-1 is an open reading frame, and its role is uncertain. The CDR3 runs to 17 residues. The ends were cut back, 0 bases at V and 3 bases at J, with 14 bases in the middle. CDR3 in amino acids: CASSQSTGRTDTGELFF. CDR3 sequence (DNA): TGCGCCAGCAGTCAATCAACCGGGCGGACGGACACCGGGGAGCTGTTTTTT.

The chain combines TRBV10-1 with TRBJ2-7; perhaps TRBD2 as D (6 bases). Between the trimmed V and J ends, which lost 11 bases and 0 bases, there was a span of 11 bases. Germline V gene data show CDR1 as WNHNN and CDR2 as SYGVQD (reference sequence). The length of the CDR3 is 12 residues. CDR3 coding DNA: TGCGCCGGTAGCGGAACCTCCTACGAGCAGTACTTC. It yields the protein CAGSGTSYEQYF.